This T cell receptor beta chain was found in a study of response to subunit inactivated influenza vaccine. V lost 0 bases to trimming and J lost 0 bases; unmatched junction nucleotides: 2. The CDR3 runs to 16 residues. Germline V gene lookup returns CDR1 LGHNA and CDR2 YSLEER. In this sample, this clonotype turned up many times. Its target is unknown. Regarding the study as a whole: There was a suggestion from the authors that each seasonal influenza vaccination recruits few new T cells.

MiXCR, run by TCRdb on the RT-PCR reads, gives a single entry per CDR3 protein. The table lists roughly 700,000 distinct CDR3 sequences, approximately 14% of them singletons. This rearrangement joins TRBV4-3 to TRBJ2-5; 9 bases map to TRBD2. This receptor was obtained from a man between 50 and 59 years old who received an inactivated influenza vaccine. This sample comprised PBMCs from blood, obtained 14 days before vaccination. The CDR3 here is CASSQDSGSYQETQYF. In DNA form, the CDR3 reads TGCGCCAGCAGCCAAGATAGCGGGAGCTACCAAGAGACCCAGTACTTC.